The 31 T cell receptor beta chains reported below all come from one sample, sequenced in a study of radiation and T cells in renal cell carcinoma. The method was immunoSEQ multiplex PCR; TCRdb's version includes in-frame clones alone and lacks a portion of them. The sample lists tens of thousands of clones; 70% to 80% were seen once. Time point of the sample: blood 2 weeks post-SBRT. Treatment defined: 15 Gy SBRT to primary tumor, nephrectomy 4 weeks later. The sample here was blood, taken from a patient whose treatment included radiotherapy and nephrectomy. The receptors shown here come from a man in his sixties with renal cell carcinoma.

The chain carries TRBV14 and TRBJ1-5; TRBD1 is a possible D gene (5 bases). The CDR3 contains 13 residues. The V end lost 5 bases, the J end lost 6 bases, and 11 bases lay between the germline ends. CDR1 is SGHDN, CDR2 FVKESK, per germline. The CDR3 spells CASSGGPSQPQHF. CDR3 sequence (DNA): TGTGCCAGCAGCGGGGGTCCGAGTCAGCCCCAGCATTTT.

The chain carries TRBV27 and TRBJ1-1; possibly TRBD1 for D (5 bases). Germline-derived CDR1 and CDR2 are MNHEY and SMNVEV (reference sequence). Trimming took off 0 bases at V and 0 bases at J, with 11 bases between the two ends. The CDR3 runs 16 residues. The CDR3 is CASSLSRAGMNTEAFF. The DNA of the CDR3 is TGTGCCAGCAGTTTATCCAGGGCTGGTATGAACACTGAAGCTTTCTTT.

V and J are TRBV10-1 and TRBJ2-5, with unresolved D. This CDR3 comprises 13 residues. Between the trimmed V and J ends, which lost 6 bases and 1 base, there was a span of 9 bases. Looked up from germline, CDR1 is WNHNN and CDR2 is SYGVQD (reference sequence). The CDR3 DNA reads as TGCGCCAGCAGCGCTAATGCCCAAGAGACCCAGTACTTC. Translation: CASSANAQETQYF.

The V gene is TRBV14, the J gene TRBJ1-5; the D is unclear. Trimming removed 4 bases at V and 5 bases at J, with 9 bases between. The germline V gene encodes CDR1 SGHDN and CDR2 FVKESK. The CDR3 contains 13 residues. This chain's CDR3 is CASSRSTHQPQHF. The CDR3 nucleotides are TGTGCCAGCAGCCGCTCGACTCATCAGCCCCAGCATTTT.

This clone was counted a few times. V and J are TRBV7-2 and TRBJ2-3, with 14 bases aligning to TRBD2. Germline V gene sequence: CDR1 SGHTA, CDR2 FQGNSA. The CDR3 has 17 amino acids. V was pared by 4 bases and J by 8 bases, with 11 bases of the junction left unmatched. The CDR3 region is CASSSWTSGGLQGTQYF. DNA for the CDR3: TGTGCCAGCAGCTCTTGGACTAGCGGGGGGCTGCAGGGTACGCAGTATTTT.

The V and J genes are TRBV19 and TRBJ1-5, with D possibly TRBD1 on 5 matching bases. Germline lookup yields CDR1 LNHDA and CDR2 SQIVND (reference sequence). The CDR3 sequence is 13 residues long. Trimming removed 8 bases at V and 7 bases at J, with 15 bases between. CDR3 coding DNA: TGTGCCAGTGGGGGAGGGCGGGAGCAGCCCCAGCATTTT. Its protein is CASGGGREQPQHF.

This clone was detected only a few times. The V call is TRBV30, the J call TRBJ1-1; D not resolved. CDR3 length: 15 amino acids. The ends were cut back, 0 bases at V and 0 bases at J, with 11 bases in the middle. The germline CDR1 and CDR2 sequences are GTSNPN and SVGIG (reference sequence). CDR3 loop: CAWSVDPRLNTEAFF. CDR3 nucleotide sequence: TGTGCCTGGAGTGTAGATCCCAGGCTGAACACTGAAGCTTTCTTT.

Note on this clone: The sample carries other DNA sequences with the same CDR3. The chain carries TRBV29-1 and TRBJ2-3, with TRBD2 matching over 10 bases. Germline V CDR1 and CDR2: SQVTM, ANQGSEA. Trimming at V came to 4 bases and at J to 2 bases, leaving 3 bases not matched to a gene. This CDR3 contains 14 residues. As DNA, the CDR3 is TGCAGCGTTGGGACTAGCGGATCCACAGATACGCAGTATTTT. Translation: CSVGTSGSTDTQYF.

The chain carries TRBV6-1 and TRBJ1-1; tentatively, D is TRBD1 (5 bases). CDR1 and CDR2 (germline): MNHNS, SASEGT. This CDR3 has 13 amino acids. Between the trimmed V and J ends, which lost 3 bases and 1 base, there was a span of 6 bases. CDR3: CASSETENTEAFF. The CDR3 DNA follows: TGTGCCAGCAGTGAGACAGAGAACACTGAAGCTTTCTTT.

The rearrangement links TRBV9 to TRBJ2-2; 8 bases line up with TRBD2. V dropped 5 bases and J dropped 3; count of bases not matched to a gene: 9. The CDR3 consists of 16 residues. Germline V gives CDR1 SGDLS, CDR2 YYNGEE. This chain's CDR3 is CASRGPGGPDTGELFF. The CDR3 DNA reads TGTGCCAGCAGGGGTCCGGGGGGGCCTGACACCGGGGAGCTGTTTTTT.

The CDR3 DNA sequence: TGTGCCAGTAGCCAGGGCCACCAAGAGACCCAGTACTTC. Its protein is CASSQGHQETQYF. The chain joins TRBV19 to TRBJ2-5, with D possibly TRBD1 on 5 matching bases. CDR1 is LNHDA and CDR2 is SQIVND in the germline V gene (reference sequence). CDR3 length: 13 amino acids. V lost 6 bases and J 0 bases, leaving 8 bases between the germline ends.

With regard to this clone: Relative to the germline gene, one junction end is altered; a read error may explain this. The chain recombines TRBV2 with TRBJ1-5, with D possibly TRBD1 on 5 matching bases. Germline CDR1 SNHLY, CDR2 FYNNEI. The CDR3 runs to 15 residues. CDR3: CASREGDYEDQPQHF. The CDR3 DNA follows: TGTGCCAGCAGAGAAGGGGATTACGAGGATCAGCCCCAGCATTTT. The variable domain in full, completed from reference TRBV2 and TRBJ1-5, reads EPEVTQTPSHQVTQMGQEVILRCVPISNHLYFYWYRQILGQKVEFLVSFYNNEISEKSEIFDDQFSVERPDGSNFTLKIRSTKLEDSAMYFCASREGDYEDQPQHFGDGTRLSIL.

The chain carries TRBV10-1 and TRBJ1-1; the D is unclear. The germline gives CDR1 WNHNN, CDR2 SYGVQD (reference sequence). V was pared by 2 bases and J by 4 bases, with 17 bases between. The CDR3 spans 16 residues. The CDR3 region is CASSEDPETVVTEAFF. CDR3 in DNA: TGCGCCAGCAGTGAGGACCCGGAAACCGTAGTCACTGAAGCTTTCTTT.

The chain joins TRBV7-9 to TRBJ2-7, with 9 bases lining up with TRBD2. V dropped 3 bases and J dropped 3; count of bases not matched to a gene: 6. The CDR3 runs to 15 residues. Germline CDR1 SEHNR, CDR2 FQNEAQ (reference sequence). CDR3 bases: TGTGCCAGCAGCTTGGTCCTAGCGGGGAGCTACGAGCAGTACTTC. Protein sequence: CASSLVLAGSYEQYF.

This chain uses TRBV30 with TRBJ1-1, with a possible D match to TRBD1 (5 bases). The CDR3 is 16 amino acids. The germline V gene encodes CDR1 GTSNPN and CDR2 SVGIG (reference sequence). Deletions cut 1 base from V and 7 bases from J, with 22 bases between. CDR3 coding DNA: TGTGCCTGGAGTGGAGCGGGACTTCCCCTGGTGAATGAAGCTTTCTTT. This gives the protein CAWSGAGLPLVNEAFF.

This chain connects TRBV4-3 to TRBJ2-1; 10 bases are shared with TRBD2. V trimming: 1 base; J trimming: 3 bases; junction bases outside the gene matches: 3. CDR3 length equals 16 residues. Germline V gives CDR1 LGHNA, CDR2 YSLEER. This chain's CDR3 is CASSQGSGGYYNEQFF. In DNA form, the CDR3 reads TGCGCCAGCAGCCAAGGTAGCGGGGGGTACTACAATGAGCAGTTCTTC.

The genes are TRBV19 and TRBJ2-2; 8 nucleotides line up with TRBD1. This CDR3 comprises 15 residues. From germline, CDR1 is LNHDA and CDR2 SQIVND (reference sequence). V lost 9 bases and J lost 4; bases outside the gene matches: 10. CDR3 bases: TGTGCCAGCAAAAAGACAGGGGATTCCACCGGGGAGCTGTTTTTT. Its translation: CASKKTGDSTGELFF.

The rearrangement links TRBV18 to TRBJ2-3; 8 nucleotides align to TRBD1. CDR1 and CDR2 from the germline V gene are KGHSH and LQKENI. The V and J ends lost 3 bases and 3 bases, in that order; junction bases with no gene match: 5. This CDR3 has 15 amino acids. CDR3 loop: CASSPRQGTTDTQYF. The CDR3 DNA is TGTGCCAGCTCACCTAGACAGGGGACGACAGATACGCAGTATTTT.

The chain has TRBV5-6 and TRBJ2-5; possibly TRBD1 for D (6 bases). V lost 0 bases and J 5 bases, leaving 14 bases between the germline ends. This CDR3 comprises 15 residues. The germline gives CDR1 SGHDT, CDR2 YYEEEE. The CDR3 DNA reads as TGTGCCAGCAGCTTGGAGGGCACAGGGTTGGAGACCCAGTACTTC. This gives the protein CASSLEGTGLETQYF.

This chain uses TRBV11-3 with TRBJ1-5; tentatively, D is TRBD1 (5 bases). CDR1 and CDR2 from the germline V gene are SGHNT and YENEEA. The CDR3 consists of 13 residues. Trimming left V 1 base short and J 5 bases short, with 6 bases between. CDR3 loop: CASSLARDQPQHF. The DNA of the CDR3 is TGTGCCAGCAGCTTAGCCAGGGATCAGCCCCAGCATTTT.

The chain links TRBV7-8 to TRBJ2-7; D uncertain. The germline gives CDR1 SGHVS, CDR2 FQNEAQ. The CDR3 sequence is 15 residues long. V lost 1 base, J lost 3 bases, and 13 bases lay in between. The CDR3: CASSLEDTRYYEQYF. The CDR3 nucleotides read TGTGCCAGCAGCTTAGAAGATACACGGTACTACGAGCAGTACTTC.

The chain is built from TRBV9 and TRBJ2-1; possible D gene TRBD1, 8 bases. This CDR3 comprises 16 residues. Germline CDR1 is SGDLS and CDR2 is YYNGEE. The V gene lost 5 bases and the J gene lost 8 bases, with 23 bases spanning the gap. The CDR3 here is CASSQPGRQGAYEQFF. CDR3 sequence (DNA): TGTGCCAGCAGTCAACCCGGGAGGCAGGGGGCCTATGAGCAGTTCTTC.

In DNA form, the CDR3 reads TGCGCCAGCCAACCGCAGCTGAACACTGAAGCTTTCTTT. It is translated as CASQPQLNTEAFF. The V call is TRBV23-1, the J call TRBJ1-1; D is unresolved. TRBV23-1 carries the ORF label, with uncertain function. The CDR3 covers 13 residues. Trimming cost V 8 bases and J 0 bases, with 10 bases left between them.

V gene TRBV19 combines with J gene TRBJ1-1; 7 nucleotides match TRBD1. J was trimmed by 4 bases and V by 5 bases; bases with no gene match: 7. The CDR3 is made up of 14 amino acids. Germline loops: CDR1 LNHDA, CDR2 SQIVND (reference sequence). The CDR3 loop reads CASSHQGVSTEAFF. DNA for the CDR3: TGTGCCAGTAGTCACCAGGGGGTATCCACTGAAGCTTTCTTT.

CDR3 sequence: CASSYGQGAGGHRQPQHF. CDR3 DNA sequence: TGTGCCAGCAGTTACGGACAGGGGGCAGGCGGGCATCGGCAGCCCCAGCATTTT. The chain employs TRBV7-9 and TRBJ1-5; 11 positions agree with TRBD1. Unmatched junction bases numbered 17, after V lost 6 bases and J lost 7 bases. Germline V lookup: CDR1 SEHNR, CDR2 FQNEAQ (reference sequence). The CDR3 extends over 18 amino acids.

The rearrangement joins TRBV27 to TRBJ1-2, with 9 bases identical to TRBD1. CDR1 is MNHEY and CDR2 is SMNVEV in the germline V gene (reference sequence). Trimming removed 5 bases from V and 1 base from J; junction bases left unmatched: 8. The CDR3 consists of 16 residues. The CDR3 protein is CASSPWAGQGNYGYTF. CDR3 nucleotides: TGTGCCAGCAGTCCGTGGGCGGGACAGGGTAACTATGGCTACACCTTC.

The chain employs TRBV7-6 and TRBJ2-5, with 8 bases aligning to TRBD1. Trimming removed 2 bases from V and 2 bases from J; junction bases left unmatched: 13. Germline CDR1 is SGHVS and CDR2 is FNYEAQ. The CDR3 has 18 residues. The CDR3 loop reads CASSLLVPGTGLQETQYF. Here the CDR3 DNA reads TGTGCCAGCAGCTTACTTGTGCCTGGGACAGGACTACAAGAGACCCAGTACTTC. The full variable domain, with the rest looked up from reference TRBV7-6 and TRBJ2-5, is GAGVSQSPRYKVTKRGQDVALRCDPISGHVSLYWYRQALGQGPEFLTYFNYEAQQDKSGLPNDRFSAERPEGSISTLTIQRTEQRDSAMYRCASSLLVPGTGLQETQYFGPGTRLLVL.

This clone was seen only once. V usage is TRBV5-1 and J usage is TRBJ2-1, with 7 bases matching TRBD2. This CDR3 spans 13 amino acids. Trimming cost V 3 bases and J 15 bases; bases outside gene matches: 12. Per the germline V gene, CDR1 is SGHRS and CDR2 is YFSETQ. The CDR3 sequence is CASSSEEAGLGFF. The CDR3 DNA is TGCGCCAGCAGCTCCGAAGAAGCGGGATTGGGGTTCTTC.

This rearrangement joins TRBV7-2 to TRBJ1-1, with 9 bases matching TRBD1. V trimming: 1 base; J trimming: 11 bases; junction bases outside the gene matches: 5. CDR1 SGHTA and CDR2 FQGNSA come from the germline V gene. The CDR3 is 13 amino acids. CDR3 residues: CASSLGDRVRAFF. The CDR3 bases are TGTGCCAGCAGCTTAGGGGACAGGGTGCGTGCTTTCTTT. Based on the CDR3 plus reference TRBV7-2 and TRBJ1-1, the full variable domain is GAGVSQSPSNKVTEKGKDVELRCDPISGHTALYWYRQSLGQGLEFLIYFQGNSAPDKSGLPSDRFSAERTGGSVSTLTIQRTQQEDSAVYLCASSLGDRVRAFFGQGTRLTVV.

The J gene is TRBJ2-5, the V gene TRBV7-6; tentative D call: TRBD1 (7 bases). This CDR3 is 13 amino acids long. Germline CDR1 SGHVS, CDR2 FNYEAQ. Trimming shortened V by 6 bases and J by 5 bases, and 13 bases separated the two germline ends. The CDR3 reads CASRPPGGETQYF. The DNA of the CDR3 is TGTGCCAGCAGACCCCCAGGGGGGGAGACCCAGTACTTC. The full variable domain, its missing parts supplied by reference TRBV7-6 and TRBJ2-5, is GAGVSQSPRYKVTKRGQDVALRCDPISGHVSLYWYRQALGQGPEFLTYFNYEAQQDKSGLPNDRFSAERPEGSISTLTIQRTEQRDSAMYRCASRPPGGETQYFGPGTRLLVL.

This chain uses TRBV4-3 with TRBJ2-7; 8 nucleotides align to TRBD1. V shed 1 base, J shed 2 bases, and the junction held 1 base outside the gene matches. Germline V gene data show CDR1 as LGHNA and CDR2 as YSLEER. This CDR3 region has 14 residues. CDR3 sequence: CASSQGDRPYEQYF. The DNA of the CDR3 is TGCGCCAGCAGCCAAGGGGACAGGCCCTACGAGCAGTACTTC.